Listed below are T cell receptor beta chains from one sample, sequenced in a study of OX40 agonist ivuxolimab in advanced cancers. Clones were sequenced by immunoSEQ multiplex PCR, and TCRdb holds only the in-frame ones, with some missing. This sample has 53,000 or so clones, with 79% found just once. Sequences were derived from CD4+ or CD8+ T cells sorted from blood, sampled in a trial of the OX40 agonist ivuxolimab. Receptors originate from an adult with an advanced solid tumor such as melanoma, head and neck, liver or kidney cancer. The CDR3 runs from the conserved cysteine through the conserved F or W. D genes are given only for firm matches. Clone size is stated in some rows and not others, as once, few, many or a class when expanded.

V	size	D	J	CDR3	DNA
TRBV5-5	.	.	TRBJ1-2	CASSSYTANYGYTF	TGTGCCAGCAGCTCGTACACGGCGAACTATGGCTACACCTTC
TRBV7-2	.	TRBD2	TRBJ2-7	CASNRPGRGSYEQYF	TGTGCCAGCAACCGACCGGGGAGGGGCTCCTACGAGCAGTACTTC
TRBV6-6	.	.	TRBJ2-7	CASSRQVPSYEQYF	TGTGCCAGCAGCCGACAGGTCCCCTCCTACGAGCAGTACTTC
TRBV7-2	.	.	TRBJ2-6	CASSLEVSGANVLTF	TGTGCCAGCAGCTTAGAAGTCTCTGGGGCCAACGTCCTGACTTTC
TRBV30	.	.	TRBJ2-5	CAWNPGSLAETQYF	TGTGCCTGGAACCCAGGATCCCTGGCGGAGACCCAGTACTTC
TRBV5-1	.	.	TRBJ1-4	CASSILGGSEKLFF	TGCGCCAGCAGCATTCTAGGAGGGAGTGAAAAACTGTTTTTT
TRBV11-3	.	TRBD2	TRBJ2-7	CASSLAGTSGAEQYF	TGTGCCAGCAGCTTAGCAGGGACTAGCGGGGCCGAGCAGTACTTC
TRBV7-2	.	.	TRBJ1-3	CASSLALGTAGNTIYF	TGTGCCAGCAGCTTAGCACTAGGGACTGCTGGAAACACCATATATTTT
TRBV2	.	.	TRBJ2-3	CASRDSFTDTQYF	TGTGCCAGCAGGGACTCGTTCACAGATACGCAGTATTTT
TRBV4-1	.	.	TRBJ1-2	CASSQEKGRVYGYTF	TGCGCCAGCAGCCAAGAAAAGGGACGGGTCTATGGCTACACCTTC
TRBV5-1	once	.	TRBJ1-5	CASSPGGTNQPQHF	TGCGCCAGCAGCCCGGGAGGGACCAATCAGCCCCAGCATTTT
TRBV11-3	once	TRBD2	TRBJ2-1	CASSRLAGVYNEQFF	TGTGCCAGCAGCCGACTAGCGGGAGTCTACAATGAGCAGTTCTTC
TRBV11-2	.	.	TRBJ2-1	CASSLGWNNEQFF	TGTGCCAGCAGCTTAGGGTGGAACAATGAGCAGTTCTTC
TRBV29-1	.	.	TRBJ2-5	CSVEFPGTETQYF	TGCAGCGTTGAATTCCCGGGTACGGAGACCCAGTACTTC
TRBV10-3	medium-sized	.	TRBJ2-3	CAISESISTTRTDTQYF	TGTGCCATCAGTGAGTCGATTTCGACAACCCGCACAGATACGCAGTATTTT
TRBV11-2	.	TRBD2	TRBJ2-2	CASSPLAGGRTGELFF	TGTGCCAGCAGCCCATTAGCGGGAGGGCGGACCGGGGAGCTGTTTTTT
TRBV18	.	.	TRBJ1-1	CASSPGLNTEAFF	TGTGCCAGCTCACCGGGACTCAACACTGAAGCTTTCTTT
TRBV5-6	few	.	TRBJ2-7	CASSLGPPLREQYF	TGTGCCAGCAGCTTGGGCCCCCCCTTGAGGGAGCAGTACTTC
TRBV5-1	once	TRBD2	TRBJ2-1	CASSLGELAGGDEQFF	TGCGCCAGCAGCTTGGGGGAACTAGCGGGAGGGGATGAGCAGTTCTTC
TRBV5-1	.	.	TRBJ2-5	CASSLDGGRLQETQYF	TGCGCCAGCAGCTTGGATGGGGGTCGACTCCAAGAGACCCAGTACTTC
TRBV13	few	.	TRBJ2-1	CASNRITRNEQFF	TGTGCCAGCAACCGAATTACAAGGAATGAGCAGTTCTTC
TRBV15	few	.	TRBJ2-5	CATSRDRAQAKTQYF	TGTGCCACCAGCAGAGATAGGGCGCAGGCGAAGACCCAGTACTTC
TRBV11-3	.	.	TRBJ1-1	CASSPWRDSEAFF	TGTGCCAGCAGCCCCTGGCGCGACAGTGAAGCTTTCTTT
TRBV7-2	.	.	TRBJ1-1	CASSLRGSLNTEAFF	TGTGCCAGCAGCTTAAGGGGGAGTCTGAACACTGAAGCTTTCTTT
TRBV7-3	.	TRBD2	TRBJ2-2	CASSLTSGTNTGELFF	TGTGCCAGCAGCTTGACTAGCGGGACGAACACCGGGGAGCTGTTTTTT
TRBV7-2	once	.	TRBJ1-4	CASSLGGGTHNEKLFF	TGTGCCAGCAGCTTAGGGGGCGGGACACACAATGAAAAACTGTTTTTT
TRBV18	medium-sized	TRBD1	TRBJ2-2	CASSPTGTNTGELFF	TGTGCCAGCTCACCGACAGGGACGAACACCGGGGAGCTGTTTTTT
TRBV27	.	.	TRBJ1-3	CASSSHNSGNTIYF	TGTGCCAGCAGTTCTCACAATTCTGGAAACACCATATATTTT
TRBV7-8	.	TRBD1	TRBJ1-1	CASSSGQAANEAFF	TGTGCCAGCAGCTCTGGACAGGCGGCGAACGAAGCTTTCTTT
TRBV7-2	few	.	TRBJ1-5	CASSTRTGGDQPQHF	TGTGCCAGCAGCACGAGAACGGGGGGAGATCAGCCCCAGCATTTT
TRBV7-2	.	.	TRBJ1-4	CASSPKRRLGEKLFF	TGTGCCAGCAGCCCGAAACGGCGGCTGGGTGAAAAACTGTTTTTT
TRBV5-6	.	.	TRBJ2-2	CASRLRGANTGELFF	TGTGCCAGCAGGCTTCGGGGGGCTAACACCGGGGAGCTGTTTTTT
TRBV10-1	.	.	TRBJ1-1	CASSESLGNTEAFF	TGCGCCAGCAGTGAGTCGCTTGGGAACACTGAAGCTTTCTTT
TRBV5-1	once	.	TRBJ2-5	CASSLLPETQYF	TGCGCCAGCAGCTTATTACCAGAGACCCAGTACTTC
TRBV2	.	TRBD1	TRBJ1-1	CASRNRGNTEAFF	TGTGCCAGCAGAAACAGGGGGAACACTGAAGCTTTCTTT
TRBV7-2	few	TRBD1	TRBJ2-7	CASSSQQGATEYF	TGTGCCAGCAGCTCCCAACAGGGGGCTACAGAGTACTTC
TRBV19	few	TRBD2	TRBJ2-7	CASSSWTSGGPYEQYF	TGTGCCAGTAGTTCTTGGACTAGCGGGGGACCCTACGAGCAGTACTTC
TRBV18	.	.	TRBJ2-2	CASSPRTAGNTGELFF	TGTGCCAGCTCACCACGGACAGCGGGGAACACCGGGGAGCTGTTTTTT
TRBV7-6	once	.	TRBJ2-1	CASSLGPRNYNEQFF	TGTGCCAGCAGCTTAGGGCCGAGGAACTACAATGAGCAGTTCTTC
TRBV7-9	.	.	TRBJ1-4	CASSSRGRQGGEKLFF	TGTGCCAGCAGCTCGAGGGGTCGGCAGGGAGGTGAAAAACTGTTTTTT
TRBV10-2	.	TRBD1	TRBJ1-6	CASRGTGDSPLHF	TGCGCCAGCAGGGGGACAGGAGATTCACCCCTCCACTTT
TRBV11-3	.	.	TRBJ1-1	CASSLRGENTEAFF	TGTGCCAGCAGCTTGAGGGGGGAGAACACTGAAGCTTTCTTT
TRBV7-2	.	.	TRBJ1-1	CASSGTGRQAFF	TGTGCCAGCAGCGGGACGGGGCGGCAAGCTTTCTTT
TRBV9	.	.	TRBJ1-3	CASSALGGGNTIYF	TGTGCCAGCAGCGCCCTAGGGGGTGGAAACACCATATATTTT
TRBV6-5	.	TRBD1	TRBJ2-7	CASRLTGGSYEQYF	TGTGCCAGCAGACTGACAGGGGGCTCCTACGAGCAGTACTTC
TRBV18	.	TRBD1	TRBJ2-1	CASSLEGAWGEQFF	TGTGCCAGCTCACTAGAGGGGGCTTGGGGTGAGCAGTTCTTC
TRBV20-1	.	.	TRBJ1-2	CSARGSYGYTF	TGCAGTGCTAGAGGGAGCTATGGCTACACCTTC
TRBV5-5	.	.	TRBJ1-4	CASSRNGATNEKLFF	TGTGCCAGCAGCCGGAACGGTGCAACTAATGAAAAACTGTTTTTT
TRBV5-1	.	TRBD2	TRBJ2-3	CASSRDPALTSGGATDTQYF	TGCGCCAGCAGCCGGGACCCAGCGTTGACTAGCGGGGGGGCCACAGATACGCAGTATTTT
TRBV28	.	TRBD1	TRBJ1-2	CAILGGALEATSF	TGTGCCATACTAGGGGGCGCGTTAGAAGCTACTTCCTTC
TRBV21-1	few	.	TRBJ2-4	CACGDSVSQLAKNIQYF	TGTGCCTGTGGGGACAGCGTGAGCCAACTAGCCAAAAACATTCAGTACTTC
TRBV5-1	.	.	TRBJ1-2	CASSLVAEDVNYGYTF	TGCGCCAGCAGCTTGGTGGCAGAAGATGTTAACTATGGCTACACCTTC
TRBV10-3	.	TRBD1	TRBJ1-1	CAISEYGQGNTEAFF	TGTGCCATCAGTGAGTATGGACAGGGGAACACTGAAGCTTTCTTT
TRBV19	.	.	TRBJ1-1	CASSPQSYTEAFF	TGTGCCAGTAGTCCCCAGTCATACACTGAAGCTTTCTTT
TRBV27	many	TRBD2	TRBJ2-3	CASSLLTLAGDTQYF	TGTGCCAGCAGTTTACTTACTCTAGCGGGAGATACGCAGTATTTT